Each of the 21 T cell receptor beta chains below was sequenced from the same sample in a study of CXCR3-negative and CXCR3-positive naive CD8 T cells (dated by TCRdb to about 2019). Sequencing took place on a NextSeq 550. The Human TCR Profiling Kit (MiLaboratory) was used to prepare UMI-labeled 5' RACE TRB cDNA libraries. After TCRdb reprocessed the reads, each CDR3 protein sequence was kept as one row, without DNA. The table for this sample records 50,000 to 65,000 distinct CDR3 sequences. About a quarter of the sample is taken by the ten largest. The source material was memory CD8+ T cells from blood. The cell subset or site label, as the study defines it: conventional CD8+ memory T cells (TMEM), sorted as controls. The receptor source for this set is a human donor in good health. Some clones in this sample may be carry-over from other donors' samples.

Here the CDR3 reads CASSLWQGATNEKLFF. V gene TRBV12-3 or TRBV12-4 combines with J gene TRBJ1-4; absent DNA, TCRdb's TRBD1 call cannot be checked. The CDR3 contains 16 residues.

V gene TRBV21-1 combines with J gene TRBJ1-2; TCRdb lists TRBD1, though no DNA is available to test this call. TRBV21-1 is given as a pseudogene. The CDR3 has 16 residues. CDR3 sequence: CASSNLRGLHIYGYTF.

V is TRBV14 and J is TRBJ2-5. Per germline, CDR1 SGHDN and CDR2 FVKESK. CDR3 length equals 13 residues. The CDR3 here is CASSPTYQETQYF.

J is TRBJ2-1 and V is TRBV5-1; absent DNA, TCRdb's TRBD1 call cannot be checked. Germline CDR1 is SGHRS and CDR2 is YFSETQ. The CDR3 loop spans 14 amino acids. CDR3 in amino acids: CASSSDTPVDEQFF.

The gene calls are TRBV15 and TRBJ1-2; TCRdb reports TRBD1, a call that lacks DNA to check it against. Germline V gives CDR1 LNHNV, CDR2 YYDKDF (reference sequence). The CDR3 length is 16 residues. CDR3 loop: CATSREPDRDLYGYTF.

This sequence joins TRBV4-2 and TRBJ2-7; TCRdb gives TRBD1 as the D gene, but with no DNA this cannot be confirmed. CDR3 length: 15 residues. In germline, CDR1 is LGHNA, CDR2 YNFKEQ. This CDR3 is CASSQAPAAPYEQYF.

The rearrangement joins TRBV7-2 to TRBJ2-5; TCRdb's D gene call, TRBD2, goes unchecked for lack of DNA. Germline CDR1 and CDR2: SGHTA and FQGNSA. This CDR3 has 15 residues. CDR3 residues: CASSFFSAEEETQYF.

V and J are TRBV29-1 and TRBJ2-1; TCRdb picks TRBD1, but there is no DNA to check that call. CDR3 length: 15 amino acids. Germline CDR1 SQVTM, CDR2 ANQGSEA. The CDR3 sequence is CSVEEPGKETNEQFF.

V gene TRBV27 combines with J gene TRBJ1-5; TCRdb indicates TRBD1, and absent DNA this call remains unverified. Germline CDR1 reads MNHEY; CDR2 reads SMNVEV (reference sequence). There are 17 residues in the CDR3. The CDR3 loop reads CASSLSGAGGGNQPQHF.

The V gene is TRBV9, the J gene TRBJ2-7; TCRdb names TRBD2, which stays unverified in the absence of DNA. Looked up from germline, CDR1 is SGDLS and CDR2 is YYNGEE. The CDR3 is made up of 15 amino acids. The CDR3 sequence: CASGPSGGTSYEQYF.

The rearrangement links TRBV5-5 to TRBJ2-7; with no DNA, the TCRdb D assignment of TRBD1 cannot be verified. Germline-derived CDR1 and CDR2 are SGHKS and YYEKEE (reference sequence). CDR3 size: 14 residues. The CDR3 is CASSLEGQGNEQYF. The full variable domain, with the rest looked up from reference TRBV5-5 and TRBJ2-7, is DAGVTQSPTHLIKTRGQQVTLRCSPISGHKSVSWYQQVLGQGPQFIFQYYEKEERGRGNFPDRFSARQFPNYSSELNVNALLLGDSALYLCASSLEGQGNEQYFGPGTRLTVT.

V and J are TRBV3-1 and TRBJ1-1; TCRdb outputs TRBD1, but without DNA this stays unchecked. Germline V gene sequence: CDR1 LGHDT, CDR2 YNNKEL (reference sequence). The CDR3 spans 13 residues. The CDR3 here is CASRLTGDAEAFF.

The chain couples TRBV10-2 to TRBJ1-3. This CDR3 has 15 residues. The germline gives CDR1 WSHSY, CDR2 SAAADI. The CDR3 loop reads CASRSGLSSGNTIYF.

This rearrangement joins TRBV28 to TRBJ1-5. The CDR3 is made up of 15 amino acids. CDR1 is MDHEN, CDR2 SYDVKM, per germline. The CDR3 loop is CASSLARVSNQPQHF.

The chain recombines TRBV12-3 or TRBV12-4 with TRBJ2-2; the D call from TCRdb, TRBD2, cannot be confirmed without DNA. This CDR3 is built from 16 residues. CDR3 sequence reads: CASSFLVARYTGELFF.

V gene TRBV15 combines with J gene TRBJ2-3; the D call from TCRdb, TRBD1, cannot be confirmed without DNA. This CDR3 is built from 17 residues. CDR1 LNHNV and CDR2 YYDKDF come from the germline V gene (reference sequence). Here the CDR3 reads CATSRGDSEEWADTQYF.

The V gene is TRBV4-1, the J gene TRBJ1-1. CDR1 is MGHRA, CDR2 YSYEKL, per germline. This CDR3 has 14 residues. The CDR3 region is CASSRRTEDTEAFF.

V is TRBV7-9 and J is TRBJ2-5; TCRdb names TRBD1, which stays unverified in the absence of DNA. The germline V gene has CDR1 SEHNR and CDR2 FQNEAQ (reference sequence). This CDR3 has 14 amino acids. The CDR3 spells CASSPPLPRETQYF.

The rearrangement links TRBV11-2 to TRBJ2-7. The CDR3 length is 17 residues. The germline gives CDR1 SGHAT, CDR2 FQNNGV. CDR3 amino acids: CASSLPLDGFVSYEQYF.

The chain has TRBV20-1 and TRBJ2-1; TCRdb's D call, TRBD2, is unchecked because there is no DNA. The CDR3 length is 15 residues. CDR1 and CDR2 from the germline V gene are DFQATT and SNEGSKA (reference sequence). CDR3: CSAPQRGGLEDEQFF.

The V and J genes are TRBV29-1 and TRBJ2-7; TCRdb indicates TRBD1, and absent DNA this call remains unverified. The CDR3 contains 13 residues. CDR1 is SQVTM and CDR2 is ANQGSEA in the germline V gene. CDR3 amino acids: CSVEGSDSYEQYF.